The T cell receptor beta chain described here comes from a study of CD8 T cells in Susac syndrome. Reverse transcription of roughly 0.5 to 1 ug RNA used random hexamers. TCRdb passed the immunoSEQ multiplex PCR reads through MiXCR, listing each CDR3 protein once. The data show roughly 110,000 distinct CDR3 sequences, with about nine tenths seen just once and around 0.15% held by the top ten. Sequencing of TCR beta, carried out with a high-throughput approach, was applied to CD8+ and CD4+ T cells from the blood. Age- and sex-matched healthy donors served as the control group. CDR1 is SNHLY and CDR2 is FYNNEI in the germline V gene. The CDR3 runs 14 residues. V lost 7 bases and J 5 bases, leaving 14 bases between the germline ends. This clonotype was recorded a few times.

The origin of this receptor is a human donor in good health. Sequencing was carried out using CD4+ T cells from PBMCs. The chain carries TRBV2 and TRBJ2-2; perhaps D is TRBD1 or TRBD2 (6 bases each). CDR3 sequence (DNA): TGTGCCAGCATTACAGGGAGGTTAACCGGGGAGCTGTTTTTT. Residues: CASITGRLTGELFF. The full variable domain, rest sourced from reference TRBV2 and TRBJ2-2, is EPEVTQTPSHQVTQMGQEVILRCVPISNHLYFYWYRQILGQKVEFLVSFYNNEISEKSEIFDDQFSVERPDGSNFTLKIRSTKLEDSAMYFCASITGRLTGELFFGEGSRLTVL.